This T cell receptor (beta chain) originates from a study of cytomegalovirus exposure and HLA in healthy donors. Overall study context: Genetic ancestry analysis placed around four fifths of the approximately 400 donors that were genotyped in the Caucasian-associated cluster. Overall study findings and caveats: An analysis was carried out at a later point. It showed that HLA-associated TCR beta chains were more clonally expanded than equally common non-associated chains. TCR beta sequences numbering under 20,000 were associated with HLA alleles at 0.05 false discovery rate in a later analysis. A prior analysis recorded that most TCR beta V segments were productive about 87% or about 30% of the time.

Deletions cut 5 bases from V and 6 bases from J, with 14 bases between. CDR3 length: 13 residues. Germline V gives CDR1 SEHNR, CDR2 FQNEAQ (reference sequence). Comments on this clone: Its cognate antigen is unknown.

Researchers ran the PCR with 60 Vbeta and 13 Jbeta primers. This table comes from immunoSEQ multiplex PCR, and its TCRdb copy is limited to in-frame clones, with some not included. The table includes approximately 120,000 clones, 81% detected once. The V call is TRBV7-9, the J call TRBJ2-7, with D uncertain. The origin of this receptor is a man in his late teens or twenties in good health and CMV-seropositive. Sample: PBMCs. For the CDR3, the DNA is TGTGCCAGCAGCCCGAAGCCGAATGGCGAGCAGTACTTC. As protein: CASSPKPNGEQYF.